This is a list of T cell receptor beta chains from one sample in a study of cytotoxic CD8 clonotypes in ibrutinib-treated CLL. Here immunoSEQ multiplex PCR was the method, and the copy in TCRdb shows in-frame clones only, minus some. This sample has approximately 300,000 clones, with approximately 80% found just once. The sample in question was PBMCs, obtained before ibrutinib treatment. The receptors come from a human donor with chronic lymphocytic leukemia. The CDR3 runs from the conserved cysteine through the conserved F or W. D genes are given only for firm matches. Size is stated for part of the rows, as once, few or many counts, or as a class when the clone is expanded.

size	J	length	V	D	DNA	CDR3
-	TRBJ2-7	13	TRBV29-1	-	TGCAGCGTTGAAGGGGCCGCGCCCTACGAGCAGTACTTC	CSVEGAAPYEQYF
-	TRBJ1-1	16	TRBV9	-	TGTGCCAGCAGCGCTAACCGGGGGTTGGGGAACACTGAAGCTTTCTTT	CASSANRGLGNTEAFF
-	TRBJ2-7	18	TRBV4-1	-	TGCGCCAGCAGCCAAAATTCAGGGCCAGGGATTTCCTCCTACGAGCAGTACTTC	CASSQNSGPGISSYEQYF
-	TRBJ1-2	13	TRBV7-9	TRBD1	TGTGCCAGCAGCTTAGAGAGGACAGGTGGCTACACCTTC	CASSLERTGGYTF
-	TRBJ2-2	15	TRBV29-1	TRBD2	TGCAGCGTCGCGGGACTAGCGGGAAACACCGGGGAGCTGTTTTTT	CSVAGLAGNTGELFF
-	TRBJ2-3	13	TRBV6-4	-	TGTGCCAGCAGGCGGGAAAGCACAGATACGCAGTATTTT	CASRRESTDTQYF
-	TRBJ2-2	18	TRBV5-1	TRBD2	TGCGCCAGCAGCCGTCCTAGCGGGAGCCCTTTGAACACCGGGGAGCTGTTTTTT	CASSRPSGSPLNTGELFF
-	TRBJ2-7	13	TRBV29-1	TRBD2	TGCAGCGTTGATGCTAGCGGTGGGGACGAGCAGTACTTC	CSVDASGGDEQYF
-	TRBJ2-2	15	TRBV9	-	TGTGCCAGCAGCGTAGGAGGGGGAAACACCGGGGAGCTGTTTTTT	CASSVGGGNTGELFF
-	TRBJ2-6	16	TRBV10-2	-	TGCGCCAGCAGTGAGCGTGGTCCGGATGGGGCCAACGTCCTGACTTTC	CASSERGPDGANVLTF
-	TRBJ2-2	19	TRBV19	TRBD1	TGTGCCAGTAGTTCCGAGTGGGACAGTCCCGCCGCGAACACCGGGGAGCTGTTTTTT	CASSSEWDSPAANTGELFF
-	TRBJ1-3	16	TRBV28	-	TGTGCCAGCAGCAAACGTGGGTATAGCTTTGGAAACACCATATATTTT	CASSKRGYSFGNTIYF
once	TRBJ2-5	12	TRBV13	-	TGTGCCAGCAGCCAGGGGAGGGAGACCCAGTACTTC	CASSQGRETQYF
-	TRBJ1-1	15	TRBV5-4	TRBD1	TGTGCCAGCAGCTTGGCCAGGGGGCCGGGCACTGAAGCTTTCTTT	CASSLARGPGTEAFF
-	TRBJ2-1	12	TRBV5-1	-	TGCGCCAGCAGCTTAGAGGTCTATGAGCAGTTCTTC	CASSLEVYEQFF
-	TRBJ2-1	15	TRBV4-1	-	TGCGCCAGCAGCCAGAACCGGGACTCAGAATCTGAGCAGTTCTTC	CASSQNRDSESEQFF
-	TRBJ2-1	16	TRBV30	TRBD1	TGTGCCTGGAGTCTATGGACAGGGGGCTCCTACAATGAGCAGTTCTTC	CAWSLWTGGSYNEQFF
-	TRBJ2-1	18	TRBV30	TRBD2	TGTGCCTGGAGTGAATCGGGAGGGCGTAGGGGGATATACAATGAGCAGTTCTTC	CAWSESGGRRGIYNEQFF
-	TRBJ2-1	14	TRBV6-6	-	TGTGCCAGCAGTTACGGGAGCTCCTACAATGAGCAGTTCTTC	CASSYGSSYNEQFF
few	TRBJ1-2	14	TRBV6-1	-	TGTGCCAGCAGTGAAAGGTACAGCTCCTATGGCTACACCTTC	CASSERYSSYGYTF
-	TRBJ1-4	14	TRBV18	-	TGTGCCAGCTCAGCGGACAGATATAATGAAAAACTGTTTTTT	CASSADRYNEKLFF
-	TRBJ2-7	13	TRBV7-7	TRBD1	TGTGCCAGCAGCCGGGACAGGCTCGGGGAGCAGTACTTC	CASSRDRLGEQYF
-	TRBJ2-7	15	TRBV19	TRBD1	TGTGCCAGTAGTACTCGGACAGGGGGCTCCTACGAGCAGTACTTC	CASSTRTGGSYEQYF
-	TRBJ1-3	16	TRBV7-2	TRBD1	TGTGCCAGCAGCTTAGCCAGGACAGGGATGGGAAACACCATATATTTT	CASSLARTGMGNTIYF
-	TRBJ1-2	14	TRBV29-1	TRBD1	TGCAGCGTTGAATCGGACAGGAGGACGAGTGGCTACACCTTC	CSVESDRRTSGYTF
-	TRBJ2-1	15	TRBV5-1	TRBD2	TGCGCCAGCAGCTTGGAGGGAGGGACGCACAATGAGCAGTTCTTC	CASSLEGGTHNEQFF
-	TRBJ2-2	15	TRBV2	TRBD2	TGTGCCAGCACTGGGGCGGGAGTGGGCACCGGGGAGCTGTTTTTT	CASTGAGVGTGELFF
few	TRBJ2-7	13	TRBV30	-	TGTGCCTGGAGTACGACGGACAGCATCGAGCAGTACTTC	CAWSTTDSIEQYF
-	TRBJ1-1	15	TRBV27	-	TGTGCCAGCAGTTTCTCTACCCTCGGGAACACTGAAGCTTTCTTT	CASSFSTLGNTEAFF
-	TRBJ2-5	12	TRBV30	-	TGTGCCCGAGGGGGAAATGAAGAGACCCAGTACTTC	CARGGNEETQYF
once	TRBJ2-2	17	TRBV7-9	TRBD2	TGTGCCAGCAGTTCCGGACTAGCGGGAGATTATGGCGGGGAGCTGTTTTTT	CASSSGLAGDYGGELFF
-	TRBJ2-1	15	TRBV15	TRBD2	TGTGCCACCGGGAGGTACGGGAGGATCTACAATGAGCAGTTCTTC	CATGRYGRIYNEQFF
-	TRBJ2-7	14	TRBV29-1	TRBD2	TGCAGCGTTGTTTTGGCGGGAGTCGCCTACGAGCAGTACTTC	CSVVLAGVAYEQYF